This T cell receptor (beta chain) came from a study of blood T cell repertoires in COVID-19. The data were produced by immunoSEQ multiplex PCR, yet TCRdb's version contains in-frame clones alone and is incomplete. The sample records about 240,000 clones, 75% to 90% being singletons. The sequence was obtained from an older woman with active or convalescent COVID-19. Sequenced material: peripheral blood.

The CDR3 protein is CASSLATSGWKQFF. Here the CDR3 DNA reads TGTGCCAGCAGCTTGGCCACTTCGGGGTGGAAGCAGTTCTTC. The genes are TRBV5-5 and TRBJ2-1, with a possible D match to TRBD2 (5 bases). V was cut by 0 bases and J by 11 bases, with 15 bases left in between. In germline, CDR1 is SGHKS, CDR2 YYEKEE (reference sequence). This CDR3 is 14 amino acids long.